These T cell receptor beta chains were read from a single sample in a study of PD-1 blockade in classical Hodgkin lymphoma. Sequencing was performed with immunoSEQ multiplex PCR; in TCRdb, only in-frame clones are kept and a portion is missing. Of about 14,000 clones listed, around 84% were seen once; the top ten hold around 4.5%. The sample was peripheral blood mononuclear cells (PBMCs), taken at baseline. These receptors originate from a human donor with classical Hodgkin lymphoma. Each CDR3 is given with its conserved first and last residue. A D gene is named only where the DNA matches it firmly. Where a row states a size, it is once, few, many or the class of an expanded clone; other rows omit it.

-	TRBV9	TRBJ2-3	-	TGTGCCAGCAGCCCCCTGGGGCGGATAACAGATACGCAGTATTTT	CASSPLGRITDTQYF
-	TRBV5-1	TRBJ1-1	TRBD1	TGCGCCAGCAGCTTGGTCCTCCGGGACAGGGGTAAGAGCACTGAAGCTTTCTTT	CASSLVLRDRGKSTEAFF
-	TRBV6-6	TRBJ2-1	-	TGTGCCAGCAGTTACTCAGGACCTCGCTCCTACAATGAGCAGTTCTTC	CASSYSGPRSYNEQFF
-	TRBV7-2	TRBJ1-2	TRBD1	TGTGCCAGCAGCGGAAGGACAGGGGGAGACTATGGCTACACCTTC	CASSGRTGGDYGYTF
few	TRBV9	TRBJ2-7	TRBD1	TGTGCCAGCAGCTCAGGGGGCGAAGTCTACGAGCAGTACTTC	CASSSGGEVYEQYF
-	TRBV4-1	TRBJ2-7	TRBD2	TGCGCCAGCAGCATGGGCGGGGGGGTCTACGAGCAGTACTTC	CASSMGGGVYEQYF
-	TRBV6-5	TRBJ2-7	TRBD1	TGTGCCAGCACAGGGGGCTACGAGCAGTACTTC	CASTGGYEQYF
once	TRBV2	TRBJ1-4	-	TGTGCCAGCAGCACCCCTCAGGGAGGTCTCACACCAACTAATGAAAAACTGTTTTTT	CASSTPQGGLTPTNEKLFF
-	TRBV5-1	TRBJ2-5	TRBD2	TGCGCCAGCAGCTTGATGACTAGCGGGGGGCTACAAGAGACCCAGTACTTC	CASSLMTSGGLQETQYF
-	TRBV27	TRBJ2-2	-	TGTGCCAGCAGTTTATACGGGGGCCCGAACACCGGGGAGCTGTTTTTT	CASSLYGGPNTGELFF
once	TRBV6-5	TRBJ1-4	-	TGTGCCAGCAGTCCCAGGGAAGGGCAACTTCTGTTTTTT	CASSPREGQLLFF
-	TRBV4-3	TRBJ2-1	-	TGCGCCAGCAGCCAAGGCCATGAGCAGTTCTTC	CASSQGHEQFF
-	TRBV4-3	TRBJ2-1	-	TGCGCCAGCAGCCAAGATAGGGTGTACAATGAGCAGTTCTTC	CASSQDRVYNEQFF
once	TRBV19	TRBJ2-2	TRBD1	TGTGCCAGTACCTTCAGGACAGGAGGCACCGGGGAGCTGTTTTTT	CASTFRTGGTGELFF
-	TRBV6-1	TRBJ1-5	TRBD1	TGTGCCAGCAGTGATCCCCGGGACAGGGTCGATCAGCCCCAGCATTTT	CASSDPRDRVDQPQHF
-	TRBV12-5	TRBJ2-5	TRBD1	TGTGCTAGTGGTCGGACAGGCCAAGAGACCCAGTACTTC	CASGRTGQETQYF
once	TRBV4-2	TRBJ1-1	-	TGTGCCAGCAGCCAAGGAGATTGGGTTGGGGACACTGAAGCTTTCTTT	CASSQGDWVGDTEAFF
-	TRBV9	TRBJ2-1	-	TGTGCCAGCAGCCCCCCGGGCGGCAATGAGCAGTTCTTC	CASSPPGGNEQFF
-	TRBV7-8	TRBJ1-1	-	TGTGCCAGCAGCTTACCCGCTACGGGAATGATGAACACTGAAGCTTTCTTT	CASSLPATGMMNTEAFF
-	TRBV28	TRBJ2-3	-	TGTGCCAGCAGTTCCGCCCGGGGACCCCACACAGATACGCAGTATTTT	CASSSARGPHTDTQYF
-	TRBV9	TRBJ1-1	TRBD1	TGTGCCAGCAGCGTAGTAACTCAAGACCTTCCAGGGGGTAGACCTGAAGCTTTCTTT	CASSVVTQDLPGGRPEAFF
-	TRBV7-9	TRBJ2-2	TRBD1	TGTGCCGGCAGCTCGCGGGACAGGGAAATTCCGGGGGAGCTGTTTTTT	CAGSSRDREIPGELFF
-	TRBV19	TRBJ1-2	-	TGTGCCAGTAGTGGATTATCATCCACCGGGGCTAACTATGGCTACACCTTC	CASSGLSSTGANYGYTF
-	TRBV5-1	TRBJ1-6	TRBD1	TGCGCCAGCAGCCCTGACAGGGGTTCACCCCTCCACTTT	CASSPDRGSPLHF
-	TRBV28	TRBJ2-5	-	TGTGCCAGCAGTCTAAATTTGAACGATAACTACGGCAGGGTGCTTCAAGAGACCCAGTACTTC	CASSLNLNDNYGRVLQETQYF
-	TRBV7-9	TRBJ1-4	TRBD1	TGTGCCAGCAGCTTGCGGACAGGCGGAAGGGGGGAAAAACTGTTTTTT	CASSLRTGGRGEKLFF
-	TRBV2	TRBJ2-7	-	TGTGCCAGCAGTGAAGAATGGGTCTACGAGCAGTACTTC	CASSEEWVYEQYF
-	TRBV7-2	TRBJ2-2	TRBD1	TGTGCCAGCAGTCCGGACAGGGTGAACACCGGGGAGCTGTTTTTT	CASSPDRVNTGELFF
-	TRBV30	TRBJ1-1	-	TGTGCCTGGAGTGTATGGAGACGGGGACCTCAGGGGAACACTGAAGCTTTCTTT	CAWSVWRRGPQGNTEAFF
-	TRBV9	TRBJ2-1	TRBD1	TGTGCCAGCAGCGGGAGACAGGGAGACAATGAGCAGTTCTTC	CASSGRQGDNEQFF
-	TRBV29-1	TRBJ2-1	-	TGCAGCGTTGCCTTGAGCTCCTACAATGAGCAGTTCTTC	CSVALSSYNEQFF
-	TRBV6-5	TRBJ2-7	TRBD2	TGTGCCAGCAGTTCGCCACCCAGCGGGAGGGTAATTGAGCAGTACTTC	CASSSPPSGRVIEQYF
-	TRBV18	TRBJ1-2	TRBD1	TGTGCCAGCTCAGGGACAGGGGGCGATGGCTACACCTTC	CASSGTGGDGYTF
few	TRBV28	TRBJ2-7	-	TGTGCCAGCAGTCATGGGGGGAGCTACGAGCAGTACTTC	CASSHGGSYEQYF
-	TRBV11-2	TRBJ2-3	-	TGTGCCAGCAGCTTAGGGTGGACAGATACGCAGTATTTT	CASSLGWTDTQYF
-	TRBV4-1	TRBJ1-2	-	TGCGCCAGCAGCCAATGGGAGGGTAGCTATGGCTACACCTTC	CASSQWEGSYGYTF
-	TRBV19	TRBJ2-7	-	TGTGCCAGTAGTATTACAGTTCTTAGCTCCTACGAGCAGTACTTC	CASSITVLSSYEQYF
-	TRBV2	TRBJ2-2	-	TGTGCCAGCAAAAACTCGCTCACCGGGGAGCTGTTTTTT	CASKNSLTGELFF
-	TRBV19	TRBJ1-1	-	TGTGCCAGTAGTATTAGTTCGAGGGCAGGGAGGAACACTGAAGCTTTCTTT	CASSISSRAGRNTEAFF
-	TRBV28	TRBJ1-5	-	TGTGCCACCCGACGTGTGATGTTCAATCAGCCCCAGCATTTT	CATRRVMFNQPQHF
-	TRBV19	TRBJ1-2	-	TGTGCCAGTAGTATTTTTATCGGGGCCGGGGAATATGGCTACACCTTC	CASSIFIGAGEYGYTF
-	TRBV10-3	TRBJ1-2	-	TGTGCCATCAGTGAGTCGCAAGGAGCGGATGGCTACACCTTC	CAISESQGADGYTF
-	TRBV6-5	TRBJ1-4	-	TGTGCCAGCAGTTACTCCAGTGAAAAACTGTTTTTT	CASSYSSEKLFF
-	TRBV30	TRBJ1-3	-	TGTGCCTGGAGTGAGGCCGCCATATATTTT	CAWSEAAIYF
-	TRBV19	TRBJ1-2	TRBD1	TGTGCCAGTAGTTTGGAGGGGGCGCTAGTGGTGCGCGGCTACACCTTC	CASSLEGALVVRGYTF
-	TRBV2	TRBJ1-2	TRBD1	TGTGCCAGCAGGGGGTACACAGGGGCCCACTATGGCTACACCTTC	CASRGYTGAHYGYTF
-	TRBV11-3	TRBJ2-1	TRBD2	TGTGCCAGCAGCACCCCTAGCGGGAGTGAGCAGTTCTTC	CASSTPSGSEQFF
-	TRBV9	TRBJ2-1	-	TGTGCCAGCAGCGTAAGCGGAAGCTTAGCCTACAATGAGCAGTTCTTC	CASSVSGSLAYNEQFF
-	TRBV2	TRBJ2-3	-	TGTGCCACCGGACAGATCACAGATACGCAGTATTTT	CATGQITDTQYF
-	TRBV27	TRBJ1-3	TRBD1	TGTGCCAGCAGTCCCGGGACAGACGGCCCCTCTGGAAACACCATATATTTT	CASSPGTDGPSGNTIYF
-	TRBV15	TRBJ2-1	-	TGTGCCACCAGCAGACAAGACAGGAACAATGAGCAGTTCTTC	CATSRQDRNNEQFF